Below are 14 T cell receptor beta chains sequenced from a single sample in a study of blood T cell repertoires in COVID-19. Clones were sequenced by immunoSEQ multiplex PCR, and TCRdb holds only the in-frame ones, with some missing. The top ten hold about 3% of the sample, which has more than 85,000 clones, 70% to 90% seen once. Material for sequencing was peripheral blood. The origin of the receptors is a woman older than 75 with acute or convalescent COVID-19.

This clone was counted between two and nine times. The rearrangement joins TRBV7-2 to TRBJ1-2, with no clear D. Trimming took 5 bases from V and 8 from J, leaving 18 bases between them. The CDR3 covers 14 residues. Germline CDR1 and CDR2: SGHTA and FQGNSA. This CDR3 is CASSPLMRTGGYTF. CDR3 DNA: TGTGCCAGCAGCCCGCTTATGAGGACGGGAGGCTACACCTTC.

As DNA, the CDR3 is TGTGCCAGCAGCTTAACCGGGACAGGGGTTGTCAATGAGCAGTTCTTC. Residues: CASSLTGTGVVNEQFF. This sequence joins TRBV9 and TRBJ2-1; 10 bases line up with TRBD1. The V gene's germline CDR1 is SGDLS and CDR2 YYNGEE. The CDR3 has 16 amino acids. J lost 6 bases, V lost 4 bases, and 10 bases had no gene match.

J is TRBJ1-3 and V is TRBV5-1, with D perhaps matching TRBD1 (5 bases). V lost 3 bases and J 1 base, leaving 20 bases between the germline ends. CDR1 is SGHRS and CDR2 is YFSETQ in the germline V gene. The CDR3 sequence is 18 residues long. The chain's CDR3 is CASSSSPPTDLSGNTIYF. CDR3 DNA sequence: TGCGCCAGCAGCTCCTCCCCACCGACAGACTTATCTGGAAACACCATATATTTT.

The chain joins TRBV19 to TRBJ1-5; no reliable D call. Deletions cut 3 bases from V and 4 bases from J, with 16 bases between. Germline V CDR1 and CDR2: LNHDA, SQIVND (reference sequence). The length of the CDR3 is 16 residues. This chain's CDR3 is CASSMFLGGGNQPQHF. The CDR3 coding sequence is TGTGCCAGTAGTATGTTCTTGGGTGGAGGGAATCAGCCCCAGCATTTT.

J is TRBJ2-3 and V is TRBV6-1, with 7 bases matching TRBD2. The germline CDR1 and CDR2 sequences are MNHNS and SASEGT. Trimming cost V 1 base and J 5 bases; bases outside gene matches: 6. The CDR3 sequence is 15 residues long. The CDR3 region has the DNA TGTGCCAGCAGTGAAGTGGGGGGGAACGGAGATACGCAGTATTTT. Protein: CASSEVGGNGDTQYF.

This clone was detected once. The chain uses TRBV3-1 (or the pseudogene TRBV3-2) and TRBJ1-1; D is unresolved. The length of the CDR3 is 13 residues. The germline CDR1 and CDR2 sequences are LGHDT and YNNKEL (reference sequence). The ends were cut back, 1 base at V and 6 bases at J, with 9 bases in the middle. The CDR3 reads CASSQVYISEAFF. CDR3 bases: TGTGCCAGCAGCCAAGTATATATATCTGAAGCTTTCTTT.

V and J are TRBV7-3 and TRBJ2-2, with 12 bases identical to TRBD2. The germline CDR1 and CDR2 sequences are SGHTA and FQGTGA. The V segment lost 2 bases and the J segment 6 bases; nucleotides outside the gene matches: 10. This CDR3 comprises 18 residues. The CDR3, as DNA: TGTGCCAGCAGCTTATTAGGGAGGACTAGCGGGGTCTCCGGGGAGCTGTTTTTT. Protein product: CASSLLGRTSGVSGELFF. Drawing the rest from reference TRBV7-3 and TRBJ2-2, the complete variable domain is GAGVSQTPSNKVTEKGKYVELRCDPISGHTALYWYRQSLGQGPEFLIYFQGTGAADDSGLPNDRFFAVRPEGSVSTLKIQRTERGDSAVYLCASSLLGRTSGVSGELFFGEGSRLTVL.

The chain has TRBV28 and TRBJ2-5; perhaps TRBD2 as D (6 bases). The CDR3 contains 13 residues. Germline V gene data show CDR1 as MDHEN and CDR2 as SYDVKM. Trimming took off 3 bases at V and 6 bases at J, with 11 bases between the two ends. In DNA, the CDR3 is TGTGCCAGCAGTTTCGTGGCGGGACAGACCCAGTACTTC. The encoded protein is CASSFVAGQTQYF.

The chain is built from TRBV28 and TRBJ1-1; D gene unclear. Germline V gene lookup returns CDR1 MDHEN and CDR2 SYDVKM. There are 11 residues in the CDR3. Trimming cost V 2 bases and J 7 bases, with 5 bases left between them. The CDR3 reads CASSLVHEAFF. CDR3 sequence (DNA): TGTGCCAGCAGTTTAGTTCATGAAGCTTTCTTT. The full variable domain, rest sourced from reference TRBV28 and TRBJ1-1, is DVKVTQSSRYLVKRTGEKVFLECVQDMDHENMFWYRQDPGLGLRLIYFSYDVKMKEKGDIPEGYSVSREKKERFSLILESASTNQTSMYLCASSLVHEAFFGQGTRLTVV.

The rearrangement uses TRBV4-1 and TRBJ1-5; the D gene is possibly TRBD1 (6 bases). CDR3 length: 19 amino acids. Germline CDR1 reads MGHRA; CDR2 reads YSYEKL. The V end lost 2 bases, the J end lost 0 bases, and 20 bases lay between the germline ends. In DNA form, the CDR3 reads TGCGCCAGCAGCCAATTTGGGCAGGGGCCATTCAATAGCAATCAGCCCCAGCATTTT. Protein product: CASSQFGQGPFNSNQPQHF.

The chain links TRBV3-1 (or the pseudogene TRBV3-2) to TRBJ1-6, with 7 positions matching TRBD1. The CDR3 spans 14 residues. The V gene's germline CDR1 is LGHDT and CDR2 YNNKEL (reference sequence). V shed 4 bases, J shed 8 bases, and the junction held 5 bases outside the gene matches. Here the CDR3 reads CASSRTGGDSPLHF. The CDR3 nucleotides are TGTGCCAGCAGCCGGACAGGTGGGGATTCACCCCTCCACTTT.

This chain joins TRBV4-2 and TRBJ1-6; 9 bases fit TRBD1. The CDR3 totals 19 residues. J was trimmed by 7 bases and V by 4 bases; bases with no gene match: 17. The V gene's germline CDR1 is LGHNA and CDR2 YNFKEQ. Here the CDR3 DNA reads TGTGCCAGCAGCCTAGAATCTCATTCCACCGGGACAGGGAATTCACCCCTCCACTTT. Amino acid sequence: CASSLESHSTGTGNSPLHF.

The chain links TRBV19 to TRBJ2-3, with TRBD1 matching 9 bases. Germline lookup yields CDR1 LNHDA and CDR2 SQIVND (reference sequence). The ends lost 6 bases at V and 2 bases at J; junction bases unmatched: 6. The CDR3 runs 15 residues. Written as DNA, the CDR3 is TGTGCCAGTAGAATCGGGACAGGGTCCACAGATACGCAGTATTTT. Protein sequence: CASRIGTGSTDTQYF. Looking up the rest from reference TRBV19 and TRBJ2-3 gives the full variable domain: DGGITQSPKYLFRKEGQNVTLSCEQNLNHDAMYWYRQDPGQGLRLIYYSQIVNDFQKGDIAEGYSVSREKKESFPLTVTSAQKNPTAFYLCASRIGTGSTDTQYFGPGTRLTVL.

The count of this clone is one. The chain couples TRBV2 to TRBJ2-3, with TRBD2 matching 12 bases. The CDR3 runs to 15 residues. The J segment lost 1 base and the V segment lost 7 bases, leaving 3 bases of the junction unmatched. Germline CDR1 reads SNHLY; CDR2 reads FYNNEI. Here the CDR3 reads CASKRTSGGTDTQYF. The CDR3 DNA is TGTGCCAGCAAACGGACTAGCGGGGGCACAGATACGCAGTATTTT.